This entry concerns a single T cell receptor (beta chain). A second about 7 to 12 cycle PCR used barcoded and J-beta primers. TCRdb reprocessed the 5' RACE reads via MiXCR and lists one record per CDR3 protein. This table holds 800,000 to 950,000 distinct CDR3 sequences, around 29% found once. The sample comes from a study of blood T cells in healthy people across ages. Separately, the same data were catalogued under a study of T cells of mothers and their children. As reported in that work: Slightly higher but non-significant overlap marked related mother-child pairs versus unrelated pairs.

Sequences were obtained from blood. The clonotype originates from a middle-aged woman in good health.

CDR3 loop: CASFRQGGLYGYTF. As DNA, the CDR3 is TGTGCCAGTTTTAGACAGGGTGGACTCTATGGCTACACCTTC. The V gene is TRBV19, the J gene TRBJ1-2, with 7 bases identical to TRBD1. Trimming at V came to 8 bases and at J to 4 bases, leaving 10 bases not matched to a gene. Germline assignment: CDR1 LNHDA and CDR2 SQIVND (reference sequence). This CDR3 has 14 amino acids.